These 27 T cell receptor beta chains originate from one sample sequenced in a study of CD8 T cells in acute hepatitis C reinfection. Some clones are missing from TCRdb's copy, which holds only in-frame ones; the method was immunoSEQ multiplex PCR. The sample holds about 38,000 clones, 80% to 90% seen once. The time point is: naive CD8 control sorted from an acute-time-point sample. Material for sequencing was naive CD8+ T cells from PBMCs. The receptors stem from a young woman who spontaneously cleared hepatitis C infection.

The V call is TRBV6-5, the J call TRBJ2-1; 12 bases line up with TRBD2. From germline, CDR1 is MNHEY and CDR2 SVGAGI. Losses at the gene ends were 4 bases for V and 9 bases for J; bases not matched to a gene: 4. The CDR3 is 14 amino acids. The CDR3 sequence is CASSLTSGSGEQFF. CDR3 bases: TGTGCCAGCAGTTTGACTAGCGGGAGTGGTGAGCAGTTCTTC.

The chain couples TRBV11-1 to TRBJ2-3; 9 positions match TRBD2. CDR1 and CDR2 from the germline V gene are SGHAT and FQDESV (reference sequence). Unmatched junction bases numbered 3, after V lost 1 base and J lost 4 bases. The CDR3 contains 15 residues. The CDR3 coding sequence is TGTGCCAGCAGCTTAGGGGCGGGAGGGCCAGATACGCAGTATTTT. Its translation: CASSLGAGGPDTQYF.

CDR3 amino acids: CASSPPPGETYEQYF. The DNA of the CDR3 is TGCGCCAGCAGCCCACCCCCGGGGGAAACCTACGAGCAGTACTTC. The J gene is TRBJ2-5, the V gene TRBV5-1; a weak D match, TRBD2 (6 bases). The end of the DNA aligns better with TRBJ2-7, so the J call may be wrong. The CDR3 is 15 amino acids. Per the germline V gene, CDR1 is SGHRS and CDR2 is YFSETQ.

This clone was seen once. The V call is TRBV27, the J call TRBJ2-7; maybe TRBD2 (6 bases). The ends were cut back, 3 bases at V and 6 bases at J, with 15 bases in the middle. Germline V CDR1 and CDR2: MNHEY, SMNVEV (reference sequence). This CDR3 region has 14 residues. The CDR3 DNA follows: TGTGCCAGCAGTTTCGGGGCGGGAAGGGGCGAGCAGTACTTC. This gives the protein CASSFGAGRGEQYF.

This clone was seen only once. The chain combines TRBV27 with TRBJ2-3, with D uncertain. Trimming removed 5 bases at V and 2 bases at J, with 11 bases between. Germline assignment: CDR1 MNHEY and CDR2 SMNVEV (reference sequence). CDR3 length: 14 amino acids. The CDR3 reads CASSPGLDTDTQYF. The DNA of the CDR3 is TGTGCCAGCAGTCCGGGCCTCGACACAGATACGCAGTATTTT.

The CDR3 nucleotides read TGCAGTGCTAGTATGGGGGGCTACACCTTC. It is translated as CSASMGGYTF. V and J are TRBV20-1 and TRBJ1-2; D is ambiguous. Germline CDR1 reads DFQATT; CDR2 reads SNEGSKA (reference sequence). This CDR3 has 10 residues. V gave up 3 bases and J gave up 8 bases, with 7 bases separating them.

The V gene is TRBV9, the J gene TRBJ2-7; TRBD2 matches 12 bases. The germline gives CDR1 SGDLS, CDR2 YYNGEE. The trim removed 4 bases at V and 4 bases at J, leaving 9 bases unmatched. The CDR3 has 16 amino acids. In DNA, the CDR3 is TGTGCCAGCAGCTCTCGGACTAGCGGGACTCTATACGAGCAGTACTTC. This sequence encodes CASSSRTSGTLYEQYF. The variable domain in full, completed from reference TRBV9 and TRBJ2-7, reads DSGVTQTPKHLITATGQRVTLRCSPRSGDLSVYWYQQSLDQGLQFLIQYYNGEERAKGNILERFSAQQFPDLHSELNLSSLELGDSALYFCASSSRTSGTLYEQYFGPGTRLTVT.

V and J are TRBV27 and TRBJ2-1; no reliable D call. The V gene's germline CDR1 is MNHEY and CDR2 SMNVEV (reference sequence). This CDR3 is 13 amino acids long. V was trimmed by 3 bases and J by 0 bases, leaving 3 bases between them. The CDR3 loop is CASSLSSYNEQFF. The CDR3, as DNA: TGTGCCAGCAGTTTGAGCTCCTACAATGAGCAGTTCTTC.

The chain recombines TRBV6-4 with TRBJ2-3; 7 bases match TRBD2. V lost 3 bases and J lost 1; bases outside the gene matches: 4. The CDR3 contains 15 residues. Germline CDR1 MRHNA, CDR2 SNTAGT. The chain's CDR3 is CASSEGLAGTDTQYF. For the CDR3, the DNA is TGTGCCAGCAGTGAAGGGCTAGCGGGCACAGATACGCAGTATTTT.

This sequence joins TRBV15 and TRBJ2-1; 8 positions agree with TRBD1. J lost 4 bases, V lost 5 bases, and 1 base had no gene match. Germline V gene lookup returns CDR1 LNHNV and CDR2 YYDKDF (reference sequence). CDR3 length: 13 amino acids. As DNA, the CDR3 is TGTGCCACCAGCTGGACAGGGTACAATGAGCAGTTCTTC. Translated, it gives CATSWTGYNEQFF.

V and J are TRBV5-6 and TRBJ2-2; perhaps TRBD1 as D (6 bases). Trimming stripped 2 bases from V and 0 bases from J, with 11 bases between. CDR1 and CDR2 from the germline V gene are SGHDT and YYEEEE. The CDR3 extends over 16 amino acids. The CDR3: CASSFSQGPNTGELFF. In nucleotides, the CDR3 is TGTGCCAGCAGCTTCTCACAGGGACCGAACACCGGGGAGCTGTTTTTT.

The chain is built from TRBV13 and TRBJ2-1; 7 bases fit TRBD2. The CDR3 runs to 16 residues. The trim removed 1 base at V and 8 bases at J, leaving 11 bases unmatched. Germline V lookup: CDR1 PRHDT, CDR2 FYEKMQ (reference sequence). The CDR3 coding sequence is TGTGCCAGCAGCTTAGAGGGCGGGAGAGGTTATGATGAGCAGTTCTTC. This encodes CASSLEGGRGYDEQFF.

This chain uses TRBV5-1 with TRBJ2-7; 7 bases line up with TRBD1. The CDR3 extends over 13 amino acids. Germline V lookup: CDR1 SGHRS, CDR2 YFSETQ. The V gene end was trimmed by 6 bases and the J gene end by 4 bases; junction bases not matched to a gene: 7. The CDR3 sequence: CASTTGLGYEQYF. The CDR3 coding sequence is TGCGCCAGCACGACAGGGCTCGGGTACGAGCAGTACTTC. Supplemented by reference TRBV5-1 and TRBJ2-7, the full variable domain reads KAGVTQTPRYLIKTRGQQVTLSCSPISGHRSVSWYQQTPGQGLQFLFEYFSETQRNKGNFPGRFSGRQFSNSRSEMNVSTLELGDSALYLCASTTGLGYEQYFGPGTRLTVT.

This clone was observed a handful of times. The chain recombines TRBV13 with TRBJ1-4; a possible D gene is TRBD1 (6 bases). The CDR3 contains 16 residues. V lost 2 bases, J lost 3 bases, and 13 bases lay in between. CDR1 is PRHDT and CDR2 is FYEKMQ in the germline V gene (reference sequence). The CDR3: CASSLRTAASNEKLFF. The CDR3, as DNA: TGTGCCAGCAGCTTAAGGACAGCGGCCTCTAATGAAAAACTGTTTTTT. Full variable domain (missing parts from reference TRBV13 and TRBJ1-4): AAGVIQSPRHLIKEKRETATLKCYPIPRHDTVYWYQQGPGQDPQFLISFYEKMQSDKGSIPDRFSAQQFSDYHSELNMSSLELGDSALYFCASSLRTAASNEKLFFGSGTQLSVL.

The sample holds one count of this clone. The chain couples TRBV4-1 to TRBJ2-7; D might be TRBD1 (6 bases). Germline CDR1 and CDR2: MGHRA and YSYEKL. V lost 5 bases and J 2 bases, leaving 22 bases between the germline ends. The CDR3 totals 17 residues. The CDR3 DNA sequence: TGCGCCAGCAGCGAATCCAGGTTGGCAGGGGACCCCTACGAGCAGTACTTC. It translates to CASSESRLAGDPYEQYF.

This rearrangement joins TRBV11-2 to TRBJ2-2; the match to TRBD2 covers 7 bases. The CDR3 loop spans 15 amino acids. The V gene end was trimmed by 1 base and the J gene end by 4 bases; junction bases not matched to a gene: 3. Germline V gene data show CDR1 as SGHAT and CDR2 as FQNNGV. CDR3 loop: CASSLAGGFTGELFF. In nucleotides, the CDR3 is TGTGCCAGCAGCTTAGCGGGAGGTTTCACCGGGGAGCTGTTTTTT.

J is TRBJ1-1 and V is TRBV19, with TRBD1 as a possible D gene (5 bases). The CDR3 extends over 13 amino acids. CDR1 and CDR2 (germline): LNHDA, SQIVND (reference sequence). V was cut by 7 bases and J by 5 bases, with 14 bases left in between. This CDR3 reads CASKPGGRTEAFF. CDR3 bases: TGTGCCAGTAAGCCCGGGGGTAGGACTGAAGCTTTCTTT. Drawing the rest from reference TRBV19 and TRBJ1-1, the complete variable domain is DGGITQSPKYLFRKEGQNVTLSCEQNLNHDAMYWYRQDPGQGLRLIYYSQIVNDFQKGDIAEGYSVSREKKESFPLTVTSAQKNPTAFYLCASKPGGRTEAFFGQGTRLTVV.

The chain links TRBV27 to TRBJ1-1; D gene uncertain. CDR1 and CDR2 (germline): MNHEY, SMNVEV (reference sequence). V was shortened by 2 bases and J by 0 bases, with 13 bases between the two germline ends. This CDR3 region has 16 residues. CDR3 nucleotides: TGTGCCAGCAGTTTAAGGCCGGGTCGGATGAACACTGAAGCTTTCTTT. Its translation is CASSLRPGRMNTEAFF.

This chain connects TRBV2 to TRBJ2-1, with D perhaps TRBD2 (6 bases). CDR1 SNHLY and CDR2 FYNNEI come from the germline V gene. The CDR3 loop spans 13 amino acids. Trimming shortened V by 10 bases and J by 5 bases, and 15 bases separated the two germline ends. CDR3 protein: CANLGGDNNEQFF. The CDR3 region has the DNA TGTGCCAACCTCGGGGGAGATAACAATGAGCAGTTCTTC.

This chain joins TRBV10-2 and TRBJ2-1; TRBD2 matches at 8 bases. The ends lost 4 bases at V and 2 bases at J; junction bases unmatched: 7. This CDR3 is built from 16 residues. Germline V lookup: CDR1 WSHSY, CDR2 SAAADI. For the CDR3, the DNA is TGCGCCAGCAGTGGGTTAGCGGGACGCACCTACAATGAGCAGTTCTTC. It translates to CASSGLAGRTYNEQFF.

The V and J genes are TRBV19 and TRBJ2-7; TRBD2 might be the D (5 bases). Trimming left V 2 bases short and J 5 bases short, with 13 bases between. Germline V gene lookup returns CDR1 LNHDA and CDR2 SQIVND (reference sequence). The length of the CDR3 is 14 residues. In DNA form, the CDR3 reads TGTGCCAGTAGTATAAGGAGGTTAGTGGACGAGCAGTACTTC. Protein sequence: CASSIRRLVDEQYF. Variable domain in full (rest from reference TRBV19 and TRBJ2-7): DGGITQSPKYLFRKEGQNVTLSCEQNLNHDAMYWYRQDPGQGLRLIYYSQIVNDFQKGDIAEGYSVSREKKESFPLTVTSAQKNPTAFYLCASSIRRLVDEQYFGPGTRLTVT.

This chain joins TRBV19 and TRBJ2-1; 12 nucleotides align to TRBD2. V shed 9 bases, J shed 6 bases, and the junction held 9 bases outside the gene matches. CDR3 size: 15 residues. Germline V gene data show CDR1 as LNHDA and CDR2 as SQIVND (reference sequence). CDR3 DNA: TGTGCCAGCGAAATTACTAGCGGGAGGAGCAATGAGCAGTTCTTC. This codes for CASEITSGRSNEQFF. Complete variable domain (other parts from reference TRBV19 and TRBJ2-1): DGGITQSPKYLFRKEGQNVTLSCEQNLNHDAMYWYRQDPGQGLRLIYYSQIVNDFQKGDIAEGYSVSREKKESFPLTVTSAQKNPTAFYLCASEITSGRSNEQFFGPGTRLTVL.

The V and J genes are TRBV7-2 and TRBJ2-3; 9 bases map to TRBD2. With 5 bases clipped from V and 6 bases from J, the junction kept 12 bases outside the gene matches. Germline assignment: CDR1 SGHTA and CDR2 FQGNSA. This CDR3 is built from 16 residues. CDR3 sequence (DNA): TGTGCCAGCAGCACGACTAGCGGATATCTTATGGATACGCAGTATTTT. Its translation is CASSTTSGYLMDTQYF. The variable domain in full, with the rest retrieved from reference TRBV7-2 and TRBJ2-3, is GAGVSQSPSNKVTEKGKDVELRCDPISGHTALYWYRQSLGQGLEFLIYFQGNSAPDKSGLPSDRFSAERTGGSVSTLTIQRTQQEDSAVYLCASSTTSGYLMDTQYFGPGTRLTVL.

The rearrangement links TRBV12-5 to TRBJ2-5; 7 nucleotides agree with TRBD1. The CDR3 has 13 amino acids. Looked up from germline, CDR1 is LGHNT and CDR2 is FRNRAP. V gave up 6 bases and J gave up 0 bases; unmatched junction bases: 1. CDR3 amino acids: CASGGTDQETQYF. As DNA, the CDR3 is TGTGCTAGTGGAGGGACAGACCAAGAGACCCAGTACTTC.

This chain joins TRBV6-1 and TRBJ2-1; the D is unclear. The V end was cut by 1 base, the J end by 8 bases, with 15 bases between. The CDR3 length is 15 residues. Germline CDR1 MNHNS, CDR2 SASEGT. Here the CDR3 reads CASSEGLMAGHEQFF. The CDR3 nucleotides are TGTGCCAGCAGTGAAGGACTTATGGCCGGGCATGAGCAGTTCTTC.

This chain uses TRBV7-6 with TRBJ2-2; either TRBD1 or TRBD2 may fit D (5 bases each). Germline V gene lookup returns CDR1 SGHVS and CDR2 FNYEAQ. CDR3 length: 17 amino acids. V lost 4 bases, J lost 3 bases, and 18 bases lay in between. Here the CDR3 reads CASSSPFRDGYTGELFF. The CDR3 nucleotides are TGTGCCAGCAGCTCTCCCTTCAGGGACGGATACACCGGGGAGCTGTTTTTT.

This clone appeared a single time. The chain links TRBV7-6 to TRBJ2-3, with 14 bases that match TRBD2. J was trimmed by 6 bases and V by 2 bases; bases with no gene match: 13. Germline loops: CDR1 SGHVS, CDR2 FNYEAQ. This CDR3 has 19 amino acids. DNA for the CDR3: TGTGCCAGCAGCTTAAGAGCTACGGGACTAGCGGGAGTTTGGGATACGCAGTATTTT. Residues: CASSLRATGLAGVWDTQYF.